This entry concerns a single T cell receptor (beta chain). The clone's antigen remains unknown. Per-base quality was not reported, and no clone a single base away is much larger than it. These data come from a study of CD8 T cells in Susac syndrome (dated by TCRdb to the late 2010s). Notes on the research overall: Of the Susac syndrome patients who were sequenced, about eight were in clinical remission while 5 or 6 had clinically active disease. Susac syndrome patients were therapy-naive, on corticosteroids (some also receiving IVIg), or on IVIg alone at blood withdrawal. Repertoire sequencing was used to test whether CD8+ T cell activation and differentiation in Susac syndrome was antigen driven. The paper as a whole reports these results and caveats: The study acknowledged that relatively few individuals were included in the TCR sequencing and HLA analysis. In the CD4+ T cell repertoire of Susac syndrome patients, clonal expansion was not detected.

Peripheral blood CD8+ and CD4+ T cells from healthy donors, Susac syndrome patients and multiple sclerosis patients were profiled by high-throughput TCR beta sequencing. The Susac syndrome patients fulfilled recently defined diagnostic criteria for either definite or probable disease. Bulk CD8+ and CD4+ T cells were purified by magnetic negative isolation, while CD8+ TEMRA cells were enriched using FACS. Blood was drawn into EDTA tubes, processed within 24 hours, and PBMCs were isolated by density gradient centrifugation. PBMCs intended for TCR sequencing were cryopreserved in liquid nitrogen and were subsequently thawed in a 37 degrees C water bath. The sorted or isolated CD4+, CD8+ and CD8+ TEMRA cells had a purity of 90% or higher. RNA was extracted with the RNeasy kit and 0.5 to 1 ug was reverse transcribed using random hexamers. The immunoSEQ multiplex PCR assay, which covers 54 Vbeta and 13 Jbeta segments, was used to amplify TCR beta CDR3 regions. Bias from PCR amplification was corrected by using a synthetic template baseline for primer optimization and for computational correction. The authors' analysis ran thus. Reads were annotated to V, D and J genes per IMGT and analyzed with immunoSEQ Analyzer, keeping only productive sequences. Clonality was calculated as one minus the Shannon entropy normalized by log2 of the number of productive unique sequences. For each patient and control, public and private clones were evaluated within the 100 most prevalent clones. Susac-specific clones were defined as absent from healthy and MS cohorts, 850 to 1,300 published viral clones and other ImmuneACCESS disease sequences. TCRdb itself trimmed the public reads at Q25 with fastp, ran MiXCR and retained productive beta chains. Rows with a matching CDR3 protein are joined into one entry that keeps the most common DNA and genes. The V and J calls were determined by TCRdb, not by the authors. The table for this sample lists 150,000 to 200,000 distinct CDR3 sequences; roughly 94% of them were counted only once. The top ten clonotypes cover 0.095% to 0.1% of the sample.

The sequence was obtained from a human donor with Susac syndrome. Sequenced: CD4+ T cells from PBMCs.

Here is the DNA: TGTGCCAGCAGTTACTCACAGGGGCTCAACTATGGCTACACCTTC. It translates as CASSYSQGLNYGYTF. The rearranged chain carries TRBV6-5 and TRBJ1-2, with 7 bases matching TRBD1. Reading from cysteine to phenylalanine, the CDR3 counts 15 amino acids. The kept DNA is CDR3 alone, 45 bases in frame from the first base. Trimming removed 0 bases from V and 2 bases from J; the gene matches leave 3 bases unexplained. The CDR1 and CDR2 encoded by the germline V gene are MNHEY and SVGAGI.